The rows below give T cell receptor beta chains drawn from one sample of a study of patients and donors after allogeneic stem cell transplantation. Each CDR3 protein is one row after TCRdb ran MiXCR on the RT-PCR reads. The sample contains 800,000 to 1,000,000 distinct CDR3 sequences, about a sixth of which appear only once. The source material was blood, either unsorted or a sorted T cell fraction (not recorded which). The origin of the receptors is a human donor who was either an allogeneic HSCT recipient or a stem cell or donor lymphocyte infusion donor (not recorded which). It is not recorded whose cells these are; they may come from a transplant donor. Each CDR3 is given without its conserved first and last residue. Size values are once, few and many counts, or a class for expanded clones, and some rows have none.

size,V,CDR3
few,TRBV2,ASSGRQGWETQY
few,TRBV29-1,SVEHSTYEQY
many,TRBV10-3,AISEWADSYEQY
few,TRBV11-2,ASSDGKRATGELF
few,TRBV4-2,ASSRQRGGPQETQY
few,TRBV9,ASSAQTITDTQY
.,TRBV19,ASSMYRGAF
.,TRBV9,ASSVGSTSEDTQY
.,TRBV30,AWSVWGVVYEQF
.,TRBV5-5,ASSPRTGLGLETQY
.,TRBV3-1,ASSQTTEFGYT
.,TRBV9,ASSVGVHQETQY
.,TRBV18,ASSPLTGLNQPQH
few,TRBV20-1,SARDPQAEVTYEQY
few,TRBV20-1,SGGTNEKLF
few,TRBV10-3,AISGSWTSGSYEQY
few,TRBV4-2,ASSQVGLAGSNEQF
few,TRBV10-3,AITASEGPPNYGYT
.,TRBV5-1,ASSPGQGARTNYGYT
many,TRBV20-1,SARDLRREGNEKLF
.,TRBV19,ASSIRQNSNQPQH
once,TRBV20-1,SARDGRRGTEAF
many,TRBV18,ASSPLGGDTEAF
.,TRBV20-1,SAPPSGGYNEQF
.,TRBV12-3/TRBV12-4,ASSFLGTGGTQY
.,TRBV6-1,ASSLRTASREQY
.,TRBV4-3,ASSQVMRNSGNEQF
.,TRBV6-2/TRBV6-3,ASSFVSGRAYNEQF
many,TRBV4-1,ASGGWDGYT
few,TRBV6-2/TRBV6-3,ASSDDSFEQF
.,TRBV12-3/TRBV12-4,ATTTGPII
.,TRBV5-1,ASSLTAGGSYEQY
many,TRBV20-1,SARDHERVGTNTEAF
.,TRBV6-2/TRBV6-3,ASSYRTVWQRYEQY
few,TRBV4-1,ASSLGETLF
.,TRBV3-1,ASSQTRDQNYGYT
.,TRBV7-8,ASSWGAGPPYGYT
few,TRBV7-2,ASSLTRTFYNEQF
.,TRBV20-1,TLAGNQHGYT
few,TRBV29-1,SAALWGREAF
few,TRBV12-3/TRBV12-4,ASSRDVENSPLH
.,TRBV6-4,ASTQGVLPFTYEQY
.,TRBV15,ATSRAVGVGYNEQF
few,TRBV20-1,SASLFQVSPGTEAF
few,TRBV6-2/TRBV6-3,ASSYPGLAPRVGELF
.,TRBV6-5,ASSYSDGAEEAQH
few,TRBV6-5,ASSYSGNINTEAF
.,TRBV12-3/TRBV12-4,ASSFWLQQNLPNNSPLH
.,TRBV12-3/TRBV12-4,ASSFGGGRVTQY
many,TRBV15,ATSRGGQNVYGYT
.,TRBV9,ASSSGVGYEQY
.,TRBV15,ATSRVRREGEKLF